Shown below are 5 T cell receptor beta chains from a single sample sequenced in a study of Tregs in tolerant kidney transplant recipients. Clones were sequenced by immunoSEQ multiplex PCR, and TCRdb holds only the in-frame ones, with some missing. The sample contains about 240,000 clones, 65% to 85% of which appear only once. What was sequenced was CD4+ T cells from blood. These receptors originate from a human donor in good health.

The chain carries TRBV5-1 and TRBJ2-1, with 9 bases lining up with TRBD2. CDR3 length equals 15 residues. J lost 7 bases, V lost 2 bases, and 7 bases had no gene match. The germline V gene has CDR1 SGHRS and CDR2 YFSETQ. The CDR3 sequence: CASSFRTSGPNEQFF. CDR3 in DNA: TGCGCCAGCAGCTTTAGAACTAGCGGGCCGAATGAGCAGTTCTTC.

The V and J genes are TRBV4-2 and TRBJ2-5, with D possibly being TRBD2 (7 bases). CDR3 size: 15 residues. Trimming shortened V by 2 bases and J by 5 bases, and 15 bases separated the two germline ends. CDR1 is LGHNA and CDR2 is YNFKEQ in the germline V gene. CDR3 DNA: TGTGCCAGCAGCCAACCGGGGGGCCTTTGGGAGACCCAGTACTTC. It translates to CASSQPGGLWETQYF.

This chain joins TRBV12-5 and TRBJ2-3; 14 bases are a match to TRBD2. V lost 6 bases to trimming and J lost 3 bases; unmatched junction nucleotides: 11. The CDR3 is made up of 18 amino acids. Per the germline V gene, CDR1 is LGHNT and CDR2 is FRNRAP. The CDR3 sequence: CASGTGTSGGLGTDTQYF. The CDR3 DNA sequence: TGTGCTAGTGGCACTGGGACTAGCGGGGGTTTGGGGACAGATACGCAGTATTTT.

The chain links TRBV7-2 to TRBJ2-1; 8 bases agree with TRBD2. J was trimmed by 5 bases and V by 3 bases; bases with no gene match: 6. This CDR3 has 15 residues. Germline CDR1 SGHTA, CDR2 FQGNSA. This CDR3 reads CASSFQGAGDNEQFF. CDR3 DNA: TGTGCCAGCAGCTTTCAAGGAGCGGGGGACAATGAGCAGTTCTTC.

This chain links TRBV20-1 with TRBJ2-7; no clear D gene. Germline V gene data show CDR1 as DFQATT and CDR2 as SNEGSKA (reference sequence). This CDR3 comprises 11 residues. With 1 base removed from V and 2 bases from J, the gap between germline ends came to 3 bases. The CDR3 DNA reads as TGCAGTGCTAGAGTAACCTACGAGCAGTACTTC. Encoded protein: CSARVTYEQYF.